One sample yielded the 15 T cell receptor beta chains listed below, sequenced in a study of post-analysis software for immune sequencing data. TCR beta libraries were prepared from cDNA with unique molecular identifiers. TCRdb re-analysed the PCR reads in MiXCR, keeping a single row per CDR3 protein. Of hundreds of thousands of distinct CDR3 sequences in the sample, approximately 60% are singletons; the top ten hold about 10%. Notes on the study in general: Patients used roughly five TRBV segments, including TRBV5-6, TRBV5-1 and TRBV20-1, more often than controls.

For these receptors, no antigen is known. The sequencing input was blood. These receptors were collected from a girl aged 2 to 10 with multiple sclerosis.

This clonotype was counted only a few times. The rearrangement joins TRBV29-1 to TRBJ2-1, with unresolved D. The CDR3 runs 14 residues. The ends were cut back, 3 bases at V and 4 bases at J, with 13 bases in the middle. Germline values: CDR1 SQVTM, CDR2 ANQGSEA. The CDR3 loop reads CSVDIPTRYNEQFF. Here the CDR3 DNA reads TGCAGCGTTGATATCCCTACGCGATACAATGAGCAGTTCTTC.

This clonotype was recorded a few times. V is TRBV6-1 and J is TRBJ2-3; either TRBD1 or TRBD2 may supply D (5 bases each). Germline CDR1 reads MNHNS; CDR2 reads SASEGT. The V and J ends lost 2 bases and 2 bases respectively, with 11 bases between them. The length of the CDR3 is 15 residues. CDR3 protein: CASSELGGHTDTQYF. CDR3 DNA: TGTGCCAGCAGTGAACTTGGGGGTCACACAGATACGCAGTATTTT.

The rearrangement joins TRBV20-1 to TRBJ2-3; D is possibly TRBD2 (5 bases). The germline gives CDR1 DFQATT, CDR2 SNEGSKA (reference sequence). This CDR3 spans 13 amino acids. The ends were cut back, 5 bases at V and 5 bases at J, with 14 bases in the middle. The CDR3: CSAQSAGRDTQYF. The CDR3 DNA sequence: TGCAGTGCTCAATCGGCGGGTCGAGATACGCAGTATTTT.

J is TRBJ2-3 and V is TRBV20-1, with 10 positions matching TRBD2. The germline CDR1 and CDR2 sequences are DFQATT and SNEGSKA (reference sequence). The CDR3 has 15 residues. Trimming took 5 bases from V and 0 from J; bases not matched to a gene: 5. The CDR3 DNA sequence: TGCAGTGCTCCCCGGACTAGCGGAAGCACAGATACGCAGTATTTT. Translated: CSAPRTSGSTDTQYF.

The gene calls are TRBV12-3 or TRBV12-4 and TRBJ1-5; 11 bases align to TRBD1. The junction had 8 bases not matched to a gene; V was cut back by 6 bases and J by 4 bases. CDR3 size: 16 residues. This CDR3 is CASSPGDRGENQPQHF. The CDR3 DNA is TGTGCCAGCAGCCCCGGGGACAGGGGGGAGAATCAGCCCCAGCATTTT.

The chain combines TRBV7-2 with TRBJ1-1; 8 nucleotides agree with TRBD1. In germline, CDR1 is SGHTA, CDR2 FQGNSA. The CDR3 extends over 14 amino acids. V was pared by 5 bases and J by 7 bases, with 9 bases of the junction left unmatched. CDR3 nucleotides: TGTGCCAGCAGCCCAGGGACAGGAAATCATGAAGCTTTCTTT. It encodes CASSPGTGNHEAFF.

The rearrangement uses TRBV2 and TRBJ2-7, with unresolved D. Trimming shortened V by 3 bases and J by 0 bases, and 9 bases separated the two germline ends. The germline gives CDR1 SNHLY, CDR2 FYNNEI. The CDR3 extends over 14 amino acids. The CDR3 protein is CASSDAAYSYEQYF. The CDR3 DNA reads TGTGCCAGCAGTGATGCGGCGTACTCCTACGAGCAGTACTTC.

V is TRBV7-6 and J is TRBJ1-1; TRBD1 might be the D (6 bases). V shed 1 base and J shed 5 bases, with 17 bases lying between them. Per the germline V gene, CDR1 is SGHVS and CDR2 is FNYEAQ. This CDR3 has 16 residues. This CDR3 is CASSLVWGGRGTEAFF. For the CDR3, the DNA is TGTGCCAGCAGCTTAGTTTGGGGGGGGCGCGGGACTGAAGCTTTCTTT.

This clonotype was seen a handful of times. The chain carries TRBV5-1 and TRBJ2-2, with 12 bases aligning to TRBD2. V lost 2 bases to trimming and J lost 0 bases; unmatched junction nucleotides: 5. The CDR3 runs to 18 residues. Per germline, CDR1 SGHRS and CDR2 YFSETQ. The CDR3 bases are TGCGCCAGCAGCTTCCGACTAGCGGGGGCCACGAACACCGGGGAGCTGTTTTTT. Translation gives CASSFRLAGATNTGELFF.

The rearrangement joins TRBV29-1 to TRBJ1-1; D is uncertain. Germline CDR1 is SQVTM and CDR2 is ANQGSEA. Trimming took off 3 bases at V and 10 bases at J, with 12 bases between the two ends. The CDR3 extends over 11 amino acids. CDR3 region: CSVEASQGAFF. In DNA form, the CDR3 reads TGCAGCGTTGAGGCCTCTCAAGGAGCTTTCTTT.

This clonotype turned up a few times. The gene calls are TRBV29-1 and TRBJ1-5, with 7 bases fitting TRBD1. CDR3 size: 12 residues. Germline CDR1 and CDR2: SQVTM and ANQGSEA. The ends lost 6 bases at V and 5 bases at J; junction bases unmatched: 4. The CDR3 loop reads CSVQTGHQPQHF. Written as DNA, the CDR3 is TGCAGCGTCCAGACAGGGCATCAGCCCCAGCATTTT.

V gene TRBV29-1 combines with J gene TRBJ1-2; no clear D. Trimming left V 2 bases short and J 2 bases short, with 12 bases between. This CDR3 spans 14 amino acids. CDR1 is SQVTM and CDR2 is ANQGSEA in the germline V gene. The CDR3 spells CSVETVGGNYGYTF. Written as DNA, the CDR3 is TGCAGCGTTGAAACGGTAGGCGGAAACTATGGCTACACCTTC.

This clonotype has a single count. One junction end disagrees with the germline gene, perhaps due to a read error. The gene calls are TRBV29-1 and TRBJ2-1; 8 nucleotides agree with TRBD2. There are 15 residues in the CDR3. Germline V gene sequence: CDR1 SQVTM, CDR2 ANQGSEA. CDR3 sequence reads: CSVPGLAGSYNEQVF. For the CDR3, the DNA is TGCAGCGTACCTGGTCTAGCGGGCTCCTACAATGAGCAGGTCTTC.

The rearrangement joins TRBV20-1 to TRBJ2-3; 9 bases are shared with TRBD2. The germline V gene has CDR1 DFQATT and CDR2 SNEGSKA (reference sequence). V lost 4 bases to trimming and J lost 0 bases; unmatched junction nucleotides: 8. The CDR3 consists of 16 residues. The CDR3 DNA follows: TGCAGTGCTATAGGGTCTAGCGGGGAGAGCACAGATACGCAGTATTTT. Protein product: CSAIGSSGESTDTQYF.

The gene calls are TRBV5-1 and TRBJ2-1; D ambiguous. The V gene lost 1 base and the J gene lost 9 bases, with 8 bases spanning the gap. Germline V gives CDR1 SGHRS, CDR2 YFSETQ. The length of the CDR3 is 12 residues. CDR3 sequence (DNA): TGCGCCAGCAGCTTGAGTAGGAGTGAGCAGTTCTTC. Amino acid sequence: CASSLSRSEQFF.